Presented here are 9 T cell receptor beta chains from one specimen sequenced in a study of T-cell memory formation after mild COVID-19 (dated by TCRdb to about 2021). The library was built by means of 5' RACE. TCRdb lists the instrument as Illumina NovaSeq 6000. Through fastp at Q25 and MiXCR, TCRdb rebuilt clones from the public reads, retaining in-frame beta chains. Every distinct CDR3 protein forms one entry, paired with its most common genes and DNA. Recorded for this sample are around 430,000 distinct CDR3 sequences; about 15% of them occurred a single time. Of the sample, roughly 21% falls within the top ten clones. The sample taken for sequencing was PBMCs or a T cell subset sorted from them (not recorded which). These receptors all stem from a man aged 18-30 years who had mild COVID-19 (a few samples of this study predate the infection). The sample titles of this study are shuffled in the database, so cell type and time point are left out; the donor was told from shared clones.

This chain connects TRBV4-2 to TRBJ2-5; weak D call: TRBD2 (5 bases). Germline V CDR1 and CDR2: LGHNA, YNFKEQ. The CDR3 totals 14 residues. V lost 0 bases, J lost 4 bases, and 9 bases lay in between. The CDR3 region has the DNA TGTGCCAGCAGCCAAGAACTAGTCGGAGAGACCCAGTACTTC. Residues: CASSQELVGETQYF.

CDR3 loop: CASSAYRDNQPQHF. The DNA for the CDR3 is TGTGCCAGTAGTGCCTACAGGGATAATCAGCCCCAGCATTTT. The V gene is TRBV19, the J gene TRBJ1-5; possible D gene TRBD1, 6 bases. Germline CDR1 LNHDA, CDR2 SQIVND (reference sequence). The CDR3 length is 14 residues. Trimming removed 5 bases from V and 4 bases from J, with 12 bases in between. The complete variable domain, with remaining parts taken from reference TRBV19 and TRBJ1-5, reads DGGITQSPKYLFRKEGQNVTLSCEQNLNHDAMYWYRQDPGQGLRLIYYSQIVNDFQKGDIAEGYSVSREKKESFPLTVTSAQKNPTAFYLCASSAYRDNQPQHFGDGTRLSIL.

There are a few counts of this clonotype. V usage is TRBV3-1 and J usage is TRBJ2-7; a weak D match, TRBD2 (6 bases). This CDR3 spans 15 amino acids. CDR1 and CDR2 from the germline V gene are LGHDT and YNNKEL (reference sequence). Trimming removed 1 base from V and 4 bases from J, with 14 bases in between. The chain's CDR3 is CASSQVGGKWYEQYF. The CDR3 DNA is TGTGCCAGCAGCCAAGTAGGCGGGAAGTGGTACGAGCAGTACTTC.

This clonotype showed up many times. The chain is built from TRBV5-1 and TRBJ1-5; 9 bases are shared with TRBD1. Germline CDR1 and CDR2: SGHRS and YFSETQ. After removal of 4 bases from V and 7 bases from J, the junction contained 6 bases not matched to a gene. The CDR3 has 14 amino acids. As DNA, the CDR3 is TGCGCCAGCAGCCCACGGACAGGGGAACAGCCCCAGCATTTT. Translating gives CASSPRTGEQPQHF.

This clonotype was recorded a few times. The J gene is TRBJ2-2, the V gene TRBV13, with D unresolved. V was clipped by 6 bases and J by 2 bases, with 10 bases between them. This CDR3 contains 14 residues. Germline loops: CDR1 PRHDT, CDR2 FYEKMQ (reference sequence). The CDR3 sequence: CASRQGYNTGELFF. In DNA form, the CDR3 reads TGTGCCAGCAGGCAAGGGTATAACACCGGGGAGCTGTTTTTT.

The CDR3 nucleotides read TGCAGCGGATCTGAAGACGGGAACACTGAAGCTTTCTTT. Protein product: CSGSEDGNTEAFF. The rearrangement uses TRBV29-1 and TRBJ1-1, with D uncertain. Germline CDR1 reads SQVTM; CDR2 reads ANQGSEA. CDR3 size: 13 residues. V was clipped by 7 bases and J by 1 base, with 13 bases between them.

The chain combines TRBV29-1 with TRBJ2-7; D call uncertain. This CDR3 is 13 amino acids long. Per germline, CDR1 SQVTM and CDR2 ANQGSEA. V lost 0 bases and J 7 bases, leaving 13 bases between the germline ends. In nucleotides, the CDR3 is TGCAGCGTTGAAGAGGGCCGGTCGAGGGAGCAGTACGTC. This encodes CSVEEGRSREQYV.

There are many counts of this clonotype. The V gene is TRBV3-1, the J gene TRBJ1-1; D gene unclear. The ends were cut back, 0 bases at V and 10 bases at J, with 12 bases in the middle. CDR1 is LGHDT and CDR2 is YNNKEL in the germline V gene (reference sequence). The CDR3 runs to 13 residues. The CDR3 DNA reads TGTGCCAGCAGCCAAGATTCATCAAGTTCAGCTTTCTTT. This sequence encodes CASSQDSSSSAFF.

The V call is TRBV20-1, the J call TRBJ2-3; tentatively, D is TRBD1 or TRBD2 (6 bases each). V was pared by 6 bases and J by 0 bases, with 22 bases between. The CDR3 loop spans 17 amino acids. Germline lookup yields CDR1 DFQATT and CDR2 SNEGSKA (reference sequence). The CDR3 DNA sequence: TGCAGTGCGATCCGGGGGCCTAGCTCCCTTAGCACAGATACGCAGTATTTT. Its protein is CSAIRGPSSLSTDTQYF.